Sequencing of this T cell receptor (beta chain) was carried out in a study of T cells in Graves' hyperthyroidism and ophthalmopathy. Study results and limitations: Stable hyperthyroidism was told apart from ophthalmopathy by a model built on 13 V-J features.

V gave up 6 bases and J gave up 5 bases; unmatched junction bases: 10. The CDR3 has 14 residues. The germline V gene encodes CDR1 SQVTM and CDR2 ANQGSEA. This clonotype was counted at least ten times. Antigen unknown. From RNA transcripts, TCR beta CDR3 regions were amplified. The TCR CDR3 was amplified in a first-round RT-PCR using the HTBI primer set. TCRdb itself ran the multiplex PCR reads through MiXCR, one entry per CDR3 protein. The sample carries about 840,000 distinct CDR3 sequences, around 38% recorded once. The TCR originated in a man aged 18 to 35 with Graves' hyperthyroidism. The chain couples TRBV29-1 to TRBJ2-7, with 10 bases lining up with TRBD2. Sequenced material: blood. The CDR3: CSVGEGLALDEQYF. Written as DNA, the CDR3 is TGCAGCGTGGGCGAGGGACTAGCGCTCGACGAGCAGTACTTC.